These T cell receptor beta chains were read from a single sample in a study of shared clonotypes between healthy human individuals. TCRdb's table, derived via immunoSEQ multiplex PCR, lists solely in-frame clones and lacks some. This table has around 500,000 clones, around 80% appearing once. Sequenced input: PBMCs. The receptors were gathered from a woman in her forties in good health. Some clones in this sample may be carry-over from other donors' samples. CDR3s include the opening cysteine and the closing phenylalanine or tryptophan. The D gene is left open where the match is weak. Rows give clone size only sometimes, using once, few, many, or a class for an expanded clone.

v_gene	abundance	j_gene	d_gene	CDR3aa	CDR3nt
TRBV11-2	.	TRBJ2-7	.	CASTSVKTGRNEQYF	TGTGCCAGCACGTCGGTCAAGACAGGGAGGAACGAGCAGTACTTC
TRBV4-2	few	TRBJ2-3	.	CASSRGRERTDTQYF	TGTGCCAGCAGCCGGGGGCGGGAGCGCACAGATACGCAGTATTTT
TRBV7-9	.	TRBJ2-2	.	CASLGVPLTGELFF	TGTGCCAGCCTAGGGGTACCTCTCACCGGGGAGCTGTTTTTT
TRBV9	.	TRBJ1-3	.	CASSVGPRAGNTIYF	TGTGCCAGCAGCGTAGGGCCGCGGGCTGGAAACACCATATATTTT
TRBV5-1	once	TRBJ2-3	TRBD2	CASSPRLAGDTQYF	TGCGCCAGCAGCCCGAGACTAGCGGGAGATACGCAGTATTTT
TRBV7-3	.	TRBJ2-2	.	CASSPRPLANTGELFF	TGTGCCAGCAGCCCACGTCCACTCGCGAACACCGGGGAGCTGTTTTTT
TRBV18	few	TRBJ2-7	.	CASSPRGDEQYF	TGTGCCAGCTCACCACGAGGCGACGAGCAGTACTTC
TRBV5-6	.	TRBJ1-2	TRBD1	CASSLVSRGPYGYTF	TGTGCCAGCAGCTTGGTCTCCAGGGGGCCTTATGGCTACACCTTC
TRBV29-1	.	TRBJ1-1	TRBD1	CSVERTGFKNTEAFF	TGCAGCGTTGAACGGACAGGTTTTAAGAACACTGAAGCTTTCTTT
TRBV11-2	.	TRBJ2-7	TRBD1	CASSENRGHYEQYF	TGTGCCAGCAGCGAAAACAGGGGCCACTACGAGCAGTACTTC
TRBV6-1	.	TRBJ2-1	.	CASSGEGGYNEQFF	TGTGCCAGCAGTGGGGAAGGGGGCTACAATGAGCAGTTCTTC
TRBV15	.	TRBJ2-3	TRBD2	CATSRRLAGGTDTQYF	TGTGCCACCAGCAGGCGACTAGCGGGAGGTACGGATACGCAGTATTTT
TRBV4-2	.	TRBJ2-1	.	CASSQGSGESYNEQFF	TGTGCCAGCAGCCAAGGGTCCGGGGAATCCTACAATGAGCAGTTCTTC
TRBV6-5	.	TRBJ1-1	.	CASRPAEAWNEAFF	TGTGCCAGCAGGCCCGCGGAAGCTTGGAATGAAGCTTTCTTT
TRBV28	few	TRBJ2-1	.	CASRPLDQTYNEQFF	TGTGCCAGCAGGCCCCTTGATCAGACCTACAATGAGCAGTTCTTC